This TCR beta chain stems from a study of T cells in Graves' hyperthyroidism and ophthalmopathy. Study at large: Any treatment followed the collection of peripheral blood at initial diagnosis. Study results and limitations: Most thyroid-expanded clonotypes above 0.001 were also found in blood.

CDR1 and CDR2 (germline): DFQATT, SNEGSKA (reference sequence). This CDR3 region has 14 residues. Regions amplified from RNA transcripts were the TCR beta CDR3 regions. Carried out on the TCR CDR3, a first-round RT-PCR used the HTBI primer set. TCRdb reanalysed the multiplex PCR reads using MiXCR and keeps one entry per CDR3 protein. The data show 620,000 or so distinct CDR3 sequences, around 13% seen once. This clonotype was counted ten times or more. Its target is not known. Germline is not matched at one junction end, which may reflect a read error. Patients having uncontrolled infection, another autoimmune disease, pregnancy or lactation were not included. The authors obtained PBMCs from over 8.5 ml of fresh peripheral blood.

Sequenced material: blood. V and J are TRBV20-1 and TRBJ2-5; TRBD2 might be the D (6 bases). The TCR comes from a woman between 45 and 65 years old with Graves' ophthalmopathy. CDR3 residues: CSATKGLIQEPQYF. Written as DNA, the CDR3 is TGCAGTGCTACAAAAGGACTAATCCAAGAGCCCCAGTACTTC.